Below, 28 T cell receptor beta chains from the same sample are listed, as sequenced in a study of T cell responses to AZD1222 COVID-19 vaccine. Method: immunoSEQ multiplex PCR; TCRdb's copy keeps in-frame clones and lacks some. The table shows some 87,000 clones, with more than 80% occurring only once. The specimen comprised peripheral blood, sampled on day 0 of AZD1222 vaccination. Source of these receptors: an adult in good health.

This chain connects TRBV28 to TRBJ2-5; maybe TRBD2 (6 bases). Germline assignment: CDR1 MDHEN and CDR2 SYDVKM. Between the trimmed V and J ends, which lost 3 bases and 4 bases, there was a span of 12 bases. The length of the CDR3 is 14 residues. The CDR3 loop reads CASSFGGIRETQYF. The DNA of the CDR3 is TGTGCCAGCAGTTTTGGCGGGATACGAGAGACCCAGTACTTC.

This chain joins TRBV5-1 and TRBJ2-2; 9 bases are a match to TRBD1. V trimming: 3 bases; J trimming: 2 bases; junction bases outside the gene matches: 5. This CDR3 is 16 amino acids long. In germline, CDR1 is SGHRS, CDR2 YFSETQ. CDR3 sequence: CASSSGQGRNTGELFF. CDR3 coding DNA: TGCGCCAGCAGCTCGGGACAGGGTCGTAACACCGGGGAGCTGTTTTTT.

This clone was recorded once. The chain employs TRBV19 and TRBJ1-5; D gene unclear. Germline values: CDR1 LNHDA, CDR2 SQIVND (reference sequence). The V end was cut by 1 base, the J end by 3 bases, with 1 base between. The CDR3 spans 12 residues. The CDR3 sequence is CASSIVNQPQHF. CDR3 bases: TGTGCCAGTAGTATAGTCAATCAGCCCCAGCATTTT.

CDR3 sequence (DNA): TGTGCCAGCAGCGGACTAGCGGGAGGGGAGACCCAGTACTTC. This gives the protein CASSGLAGGETQYF. This chain connects TRBV2 to TRBJ2-5; 15 bases agree with TRBD2. The CDR3 has 14 amino acids. J lost 5 bases, V lost 6 bases, and 1 base had no gene match. The germline V gene encodes CDR1 SNHLY and CDR2 FYNNEI.

Here the CDR3 DNA reads TGCAGTGCTTCGATGTTGTATGGCTACACCTTC. Residues: CSASMLYGYTF. The chain has TRBV20-1 and TRBJ1-2; D remains unclear. Germline CDR1 is DFQATT and CDR2 is SNEGSKA (reference sequence). The CDR3 spans 11 residues. Trimming removed 5 bases at V and 5 bases at J, with 9 bases between.

The rearrangement links TRBV21-1 to TRBJ1-3. TRBV21-1 is a pseudogene segment. The CDR3 sequence is 15 residues long. CDR3 region: CASSKARSRGNTIYF. CDR3 DNA sequence: TGTGCCAGCAGCAAAGCGAGGAGTCGAGGAAACACCATATATTTT.

The DNA for the CDR3 is TGTGCCAGCAGCCCCGGAACAGAAGATACGCAGTATTTT. Translated, it gives CASSPGTEDTQYF. The chain combines TRBV9 with TRBJ2-3; D gene ambiguous. Germline V CDR1 and CDR2: SGDLS, YYNGEE. CDR3 length equals 13 residues. Trimming removed 4 bases from V and 5 bases from J, with 11 bases in between.

This clone occurred once. V usage is TRBV6-2 or TRBV6-3 and J usage is TRBJ2-3; 7 positions agree with TRBD2. This CDR3 spans 15 amino acids. With V trimmed by 8 bases and J by 3 bases, 11 bases remained unmatched. Germline lookup yields CDR1 MNHEY and CDR2 SVGEGT. The CDR3 DNA is TGTGCCAGCTGCCTCGGGACTACCAGAACAGATACGCAGTATTTT. It translates to CASCLGTTRTDTQYF.

V usage is TRBV29-1 and J usage is TRBJ2-1; 14 bases are shared with TRBD2. J was trimmed by 8 bases and V by 7 bases; bases with no gene match: 10. Germline-derived CDR1 and CDR2 are SQVTM and ANQGSEA. The CDR3 has 15 amino acids. This CDR3 reads CSAPGTSGRGDEQFF. The CDR3, as DNA: TGCAGCGCTCCCGGGACTAGCGGGAGAGGCGATGAGCAGTTCTTC.

This clone was seen a handful of times. The V call is TRBV5-5, the J call TRBJ2-1, with D uncertain. The CDR3 runs 14 residues. Germline assignment: CDR1 SGHKS and CDR2 YYEKEE (reference sequence). Trimming left V 0 bases short and J 10 bases short, with 14 bases between. CDR3 amino acids: CASSLEPRVWEQFF. In DNA form, the CDR3 reads TGTGCCAGCAGCTTGGAACCGCGTGTATGGGAGCAGTTCTTC.

In its sample, this clone was seen a few times. V gene TRBV7-9 combines with J gene TRBJ1-1; no definite D call. Trimming pared 6 bases from V and 7 bases from J, leaving 15 bases between. The germline V gene has CDR1 SEHNR and CDR2 FQNEAQ (reference sequence). The CDR3 consists of 13 residues. CDR3 bases: TGTGCCAGCAGACCACCAACGGCCCTTGAAGCTTTCTTT. It translates to CASRPPTALEAFF.

The rearrangement uses TRBV6-1 and TRBJ1-2; D unclear. CDR1 and CDR2 (germline): MNHNS, SASEGT. The CDR3 loop spans 13 amino acids. The V end lost 2 bases, the J end lost 7 bases, and 11 bases lay between the germline ends. In DNA form, the CDR3 reads TGTGCCAGCAGTGAATACCGGTCCGGTGGCTACACCTTC. It yields the protein CASSEYRSGGYTF.

This chain links TRBV28 with TRBJ1-1; D gene uncertain. CDR3 length: 13 amino acids. CDR1 is MDHEN and CDR2 is SYDVKM in the germline V gene. V was trimmed by 5 bases and J by 2 bases, leaving 9 bases between them. The CDR3 bases are TGTGCCAGCAGTATGGACCTAAACACTGAAGCTTTCTTT. Amino acids: CASSMDLNTEAFF.

The gene calls are TRBV2 and TRBJ2-2, with D hard to call. Germline lookup yields CDR1 SNHLY and CDR2 FYNNEI. The CDR3 loop spans 14 amino acids. The V end was cut by 4 bases, the J end by 1 base, with 7 bases between. CDR3 in DNA: TGTGCCAGCAGTGTCGTTCGGAACACCGGGGAGCTGTTTTTT. It yields the protein CASSVVRNTGELFF.

V gene TRBV20-1 combines with J gene TRBJ1-4, with unresolved D. Germline CDR1 DFQATT, CDR2 SNEGSKA (reference sequence). Trimming pared 1 base from V and 5 bases from J, leaving 2 bases between. This CDR3 region has 11 residues. CDR3 in amino acids: CSARVNEKLFF. The CDR3 DNA sequence: TGCAGTGCTAGAGTCAATGAAAAACTGTTTTTT.

J is TRBJ1-5 and V is TRBV28; TRBD1 matches 8 bases. This CDR3 contains 14 residues. Unmatched junction bases numbered 5, after V lost 10 bases and J lost 0 bases. Germline CDR1 reads MDHEN; CDR2 reads SYDVKM. The CDR3 protein is CAIRQGNSNQPQHF. CDR3 in DNA: TGTGCCATCCGACAGGGGAATAGCAATCAGCCCCAGCATTTT. The full variable domain, rest sourced from reference TRBV28 and TRBJ1-5, is DVKVTQSSRYLVKRTGEKVFLECVQDMDHENMFWYRQDPGLGLRLIYFSYDVKMKEKGDIPEGYSVSREKKERFSLILESASTNQTSMYLCAIRQGNSNQPQHFGDGTRLSIL.

The chain is built from TRBV6-5 and TRBJ1-1; D is unresolved. The V end was cut by 6 bases, the J end by 1 base, with 12 bases between. Germline assignment: CDR1 MNHEY and CDR2 SVGAGI. The CDR3 extends over 14 amino acids. CDR3 residues: CASRQRRENTEAFF. The CDR3 nucleotides read TGTGCCAGCAGACAACGGAGGGAGAACACTGAAGCTTTCTTT.

The chain is built from TRBV5-4 and TRBJ2-1; 7 bases line up with TRBD2. With V trimmed by 3 bases and J by 1 base, 7 bases remained unmatched. The length of the CDR3 is 16 residues. CDR1 is SGHNT, CDR2 YYREEE, per germline (reference sequence). Here the CDR3 reads CASSYKAGMSYNEQFF. The CDR3 nucleotides read TGTGCCAGCAGCTATAAAGCGGGAATGTCCTACAATGAGCAGTTCTTC.

The rearrangement joins TRBV4-2 to TRBJ2-1; D may match TRBD1 or TRBD2 (6 bases each). The CDR3 loop spans 16 amino acids. The germline V gene encodes CDR1 LGHNA and CDR2 YNFKEQ. Trimming left V 0 bases short and J 0 bases short, with 9 bases between. The CDR3 coding sequence is TGTGCCAGCAGCCAAGAGGAGGGGGGCTCCTACAATGAGCAGTTCTTC. Protein sequence: CASSQEEGGSYNEQFF.

The chain couples TRBV11-1 to TRBJ2-7, with 8 bases aligning to TRBD1. CDR1 and CDR2 from the germline V gene are SGHAT and FQDESV (reference sequence). The CDR3 contains 14 residues. Trimming removed 4 bases from V and 6 bases from J; junction bases left unmatched: 8. CDR3 region: CASSSLSTGGEQYF. Here the CDR3 DNA reads TGTGCCAGCAGCTCCCTATCTACAGGGGGCGAGCAGTACTTC.

The table lists this clone with a count of one. This chain links TRBV5-1 with TRBJ2-1, with unresolved D. The CDR3 spans 15 residues. CDR1 and CDR2 (germline): SGHRS, YFSETQ. Trimming pared 0 bases from V and 0 bases from J, leaving 7 bases between. As DNA, the CDR3 is TGCGCCAGCAGCTTGGAAGAAAGCTCCTACAATGAGCAGTTCTTC. It encodes CASSLEESSYNEQFF. Looking up the rest from reference TRBV5-1 and TRBJ2-1 gives the full variable domain: KAGVTQTPRYLIKTRGQQVTLSCSPISGHRSVSWYQQTPGQGLQFLFEYFSETQRNKGNFPGRFSGRQFSNSRSEMNVSTLELGDSALYLCASSLEESSYNEQFFGPGTRLTVL.

The V and J genes are TRBV19 and TRBJ1-2; D gene ambiguous. The CDR3 spans 17 residues. Trimming left V 2 bases short and J 0 bases short, with 16 bases between. Germline-derived CDR1 and CDR2 are LNHDA and SQIVND (reference sequence). The CDR3 sequence is CASSITGRIVTNYGYTF. The CDR3 DNA reads as TGTGCCAGTAGTATAACCGGACGGATCGTCACTAACTATGGCTACACCTTC.

The chain links TRBV7-9 to TRBJ2-1, with 10 bases lining up with TRBD1. The length of the CDR3 is 15 residues. Germline CDR1 SEHNR, CDR2 FQNEAQ (reference sequence). Trimming at V came to 5 bases and at J to 8 bases, leaving 9 bases not matched to a gene. CDR3: CASSAPGQGFYEQFF. The CDR3 coding sequence is TGTGCCAGCAGCGCCCCGGGACAGGGGTTCTATGAGCAGTTCTTC. Filled out from reference TRBV7-9 and TRBJ2-1, the complete variable domain reads DTGVSQNPRHKITKRGQNVTFRCDPISEHNRLYWYRQTLGQGPEFLTYFQNEAQLEKSRLLSDRFSAERPKGSFSTLEIQRTEQGDSAMYLCASSAPGQGFYEQFFGPGTRLTVL.

The CDR3 nucleotides are TGTGCCAGCAGCTTAGGTTGGGGACAGGGAGGCACCTACGAGCAGTACTTC. This codes for CASSLGWGQGGTYEQYF. This sequence joins TRBV7-8 and TRBJ2-7, with 9 bases fitting TRBD1. The CDR3 spans 17 residues. CDR1 is SGHVS, CDR2 FQNEAQ, per germline. V lost 1 base, J lost 2 bases, and 9 bases stayed unmatched.

V usage is TRBV19 and J usage is TRBJ1-3; no clear D. The CDR3 length is 14 residues. Per the germline V gene, CDR1 is LNHDA and CDR2 is SQIVND (reference sequence). Trimming left V 9 bases short and J 4 bases short, with 16 bases between. CDR3 residues: CASERDRGGNTIYF. In DNA, the CDR3 is TGTGCCAGCGAGAGGGATCGTGGGGGAAACACCATATATTTT.

The V gene is TRBV10-2, the J gene TRBJ1-2, with unresolved D. The V end lost 4 bases, the J end lost 7 bases, and 7 bases lay between the germline ends. The length of the CDR3 is 11 residues. Looked up from germline, CDR1 is WSHSY and CDR2 is SAAADI. CDR3 region: CASSVGGGYTF. The CDR3 coding sequence is TGCGCCAGCAGTGTGGGTGGTGGCTACACCTTC.

This clone has only a few counts. The chain recombines TRBV18 with TRBJ1-5, with 8 bases that match TRBD1. Per germline, CDR1 KGHSH and CDR2 LQKENI. CDR3 size: 15 residues. V trimming: 3 bases; J trimming: 2 bases; junction bases outside the gene matches: 3. The CDR3 region is CASSPDRGGNQPQHF. The CDR3 DNA is TGTGCCAGCTCACCTGACAGGGGTGGCAATCAGCCCCAGCATTTT.

The V and J genes are TRBV10-1 and TRBJ1-2; D call uncertain. Germline V gene lookup returns CDR1 WNHNN and CDR2 SYGVQD (reference sequence). This CDR3 contains 17 residues. V lost 0 bases and J lost 1, with 15 bases in between. The CDR3 here is CASSESACNRSNYGYTF. In DNA form, the CDR3 reads TGCGCCAGCAGTGAGTCTGCATGTAACAGAAGTAACTATGGCTACACCTTC.